The 24 T cell receptor beta chains below all came from one sample that was sequenced in a study of T cell responses to AZD1222 COVID-19 vaccine. Sequenced by immunoSEQ multiplex PCR; TCRdb stores in-frame clones only, minus some. The data hold 130,000 to 150,000 clones, with approximately 91% observed a single time. The sample here was peripheral blood, taken 28 days after the second AZD1222 dose. The receptors derive from an adult who received the AZD1222 COVID-19 vaccine.

The J gene is TRBJ2-2, the V gene TRBV6-5; TRBD2 is a possible D gene (7 bases). Germline V gives CDR1 MNHEY, CDR2 SVGAGI. V gave up 4 bases and J gave up 5 bases, with 14 bases separating them. This CDR3 is built from 15 residues. The CDR3 loop reads CASSWERGGTGELFF. In DNA form, the CDR3 reads TGTGCCAGCAGTTGGGAAAGGGGGGGAACCGGGGAGCTGTTTTTT.

This chain connects TRBV13 to TRBJ2-1, with D perhaps matching TRBD2 (5 bases). This CDR3 is built from 16 residues. CDR1 and CDR2 (germline): PRHDT, FYEKMQ (reference sequence). The V end lost 4 bases, the J end lost 0 bases, and 13 bases lay between the germline ends. CDR3 nucleotide sequence: TGTGCCAGCAGCTCAAGGTTTGGAGGCTCCTACAATGAGCAGTTCTTC. Its translation: CASSSRFGGSYNEQFF.

V usage is TRBV6-5 and J usage is TRBJ1-1; D is ambiguous. CDR3 length: 14 amino acids. Trimming pared 2 bases from V and 0 bases from J, leaving 7 bases between. Germline-derived CDR1 and CDR2 are MNHEY and SVGAGI. CDR3 in amino acids: CASSYNEVNTEAFF. CDR3 DNA: TGTGCCAGCAGTTACAATGAGGTGAACACTGAAGCTTTCTTT.

This chain uses TRBV7-8 with TRBJ2-7; 11 bases are a match to TRBD2. The V segment lost 5 bases and the J segment 0 bases; nucleotides outside the gene matches: 3. The CDR3 runs 15 residues. The germline V gene has CDR1 SGHVS and CDR2 FQNEAQ. This CDR3 reads CASSVGLAGSYEQYF. Written as DNA, the CDR3 is TGTGCCAGCAGCGTAGGACTAGCGGGCTCCTACGAGCAGTACTTC.

The genes are TRBV21-1 and TRBJ2-3. TRBV21-1 is described as a pseudogene. This CDR3 spans 16 amino acids. The CDR3 DNA reads TGTGCCAGCAGCAAAGGGTCGGGACGTAGCACAGATACGCAGTATTTT. Amino acids: CASSKGSGRSTDTQYF.

V usage is TRBV19 and J usage is TRBJ1-2, with TRBD1 identical over 8 bases. CDR1 and CDR2 (germline): LNHDA, SQIVND (reference sequence). The CDR3 extends over 13 amino acids. J lost 4 bases, V lost 4 bases, and 2 bases had no gene match. The CDR3 nucleotides read TGTGCCAGTAGTACAGGACAGGGCTATGGCTACACCTTC. As protein: CASSTGQGYGYTF.

This chain's CDR3 is CASSSGDIINEQFF. In DNA, the CDR3 is TGCGCCAGCAGTTCAGGTGACATTATCAATGAGCAGTTCTTC. The chain couples TRBV5-1 to TRBJ2-1; no firm D call. Germline V gene data show CDR1 as SGHRS and CDR2 as YFSETQ. The germline V and J ends were trimmed by 5 bases and 6 bases, with 15 bases remaining between them. The CDR3 is 14 residues long.

The chain combines TRBV18 with TRBJ1-4; D is ambiguous. Germline V lookup: CDR1 KGHSH, CDR2 LQKENI. The CDR3 covers 14 residues. Trimming removed 6 bases from V and 0 bases from J, with 8 bases in between. As DNA, the CDR3 is TGTGCCAGCTCGCAGTTTGCAACTAATGAAAAACTGTTTTTT. Translation gives CASSQFATNEKLFF.

This rearrangement joins TRBV7-9 to TRBJ1-6; the match to TRBD1 covers 9 bases. In germline, CDR1 is SEHNR, CDR2 FQNEAQ (reference sequence). CDR3 length: 15 amino acids. The trim removed 5 bases at V and 13 bases at J, leaving 12 bases unmatched. CDR3 nucleotide sequence: TGTGCCAGCAGCAGGGGGGACAGGGTAAGACTGCCCCTCCACTTT. It specifies CASSRGDRVRLPLHF. The entire variable domain, with the rest obtained from reference TRBV7-9 and TRBJ1-6, is as follows: DTGVSQNPRHKITKRGQNVTFRCDPISEHNRLYWYRQTLGQGPEFLTYFQNEAQLEKSRLLSDRFSAERPKGSFSTLEIQRTEQGDSAMYLCASSRGDRVRLPLHFGNGTRLTVT.

The chain is built from TRBV2 and TRBJ2-7, with D perhaps given as TRBD1 or TRBD2 (6 bases each). CDR3 length equals 17 residues. The germline V gene encodes CDR1 SNHLY and CDR2 FYNNEI. V lost 5 bases and J lost 2, with 22 bases in between. The chain's CDR3 is CASSPLPGGLFAYEQYF. The CDR3 DNA is TGTGCCAGCAGTCCCCTCCCTGGGGGGCTCTTCGCCTACGAGCAGTACTTC.

The count of this clone is one. The rearrangement links TRBV5-1 to TRBJ2-2; no definite D call. CDR3 length: 16 amino acids. CDR1 and CDR2 (germline): SGHRS, YFSETQ. Trimming took off 0 bases at V and 2 bases at J, with 11 bases between the two ends. Here the CDR3 reads CASSLEGWGNTGELFF. As DNA, the CDR3 is TGCGCCAGCAGCTTGGAGGGCTGGGGTAACACCGGGGAGCTGTTTTTT.

The rearrangement links TRBV7-2 to TRBJ1-2; 7 bases match TRBD1. Germline CDR1 is SGHTA and CDR2 is FQGNSA. V trimming: 4 bases; J trimming: 0 bases; junction bases outside the gene matches: 5. The CDR3 contains 15 residues. The CDR3 region is CASSSTGTANYGYTF. The CDR3 nucleotides read TGTGCCAGCAGCTCCACCGGGACAGCTAACTATGGCTACACCTTC.

This chain links TRBV11-2 with TRBJ1-2; tentative D call: TRBD1 (5 bases). Germline V CDR1 and CDR2: SGHAT, FQNNGV. V lost 5 bases and J lost 4, with 11 bases in between. This CDR3 has 13 residues. CDR3 region: CASSAGLTYGYTF. CDR3 nucleotide sequence: TGTGCCAGCAGCGCGGGACTGACCTATGGCTACACCTTC. Drawing the rest from reference TRBV11-2 and TRBJ1-2, the complete variable domain is EAGVAQSPRYKIIEKRQSVAFWCNPISGHATLYWYQQILGQGPKLLIQFQNNGVVDDSQLPKDRFSAERLKGVDSTLKIQPAKLEDSAVYLCASSAGLTYGYTFGSGTRLTVV.

This chain uses TRBV12-3 or TRBV12-4 with TRBJ1-1; D is perhaps TRBD1 (5 bases). Trimming pared 5 bases from V and 3 bases from J, leaving 10 bases between. The CDR3 length is 13 residues. The CDR3 DNA sequence: TGTGCCAGCAGTAGTAAGGGGTACACTGAAGCTTTCTTT. Translated, it gives CASSSKGYTEAFF.

This chain connects TRBV3-1 (or the pseudogene TRBV3-2) to TRBJ2-7; D gene unclear. Per the germline V gene, CDR1 is LGHDT and CDR2 is YNNKEL (reference sequence). V lost 4 bases and J 3 bases, leaving 13 bases between the germline ends. The CDR3 runs 14 residues. The CDR3 coding sequence is TGTGCCAGCAGCCCAATTAATTTTTTCTACGAGCAGTACTTC. Protein product: CASSPINFFYEQYF.

The chain combines TRBV18 with TRBJ2-1, with TRBD2 identical over 9 bases. CDR1 KGHSH and CDR2 LQKENI come from the germline V gene. The CDR3 length is 18 residues. V lost 2 bases, J lost 6 bases, and 14 bases stayed unmatched. The CDR3 sequence: CASSPNVLSGSSINEQFF. The CDR3 nucleotides read TGTGCCAGCTCACCAAACGTTCTTAGCGGGAGCTCCATCAATGAGCAGTTCTTC.

The rearrangement links TRBV19 to TRBJ1-5; possibly TRBD1 for D (6 bases). Trimming took off 6 bases at V and 7 bases at J, with 19 bases between the two ends. This CDR3 has 15 amino acids. Germline values: CDR1 LNHDA, CDR2 SQIVND (reference sequence). The CDR3 region is CASRTGGARGQPQHF. In DNA form, the CDR3 reads TGTGCCAGTAGAACCGGGGGGGCTCGGGGGCAGCCCCAGCATTTT.

V gene TRBV1 combines with J gene TRBJ2-1; TRBD2 is the table's D call, not checked against the DNA. TRBV1 is flagged as a pseudogene. The CDR3 has 15 amino acids. The CDR3 nucleotides read TGCACCAGCAGCCAAGATAGGCTAGTAGTCAATGAGCAGTTCTTC. Amino acid sequence: CTSSQDRLVVNEQFF.

The chain links TRBV27 to TRBJ1-6; D perhaps matches TRBD1 (6 bases). Between the trimmed V and J ends, which lost 6 bases and 3 bases, there was a span of 18 bases. The CDR3 has 17 residues. Germline V gene sequence: CDR1 MNHEY, CDR2 SMNVEV (reference sequence). CDR3 nucleotide sequence: TGTGCCAGCAGCTCTCAATCGGACAGTTTCTATAATTCACCCCTCCACTTT. As protein: CASSSQSDSFYNSPLHF.

The chain uses TRBV7-8 and TRBJ1-1, with TRBD1 as a possible D gene (5 bases). V lost 6 bases and J lost 1, with 15 bases in between. Germline CDR1 is SGHVS and CDR2 is FQNEAQ. The CDR3 loop spans 15 amino acids. The CDR3: CASRQDGGGNTEAFF. DNA for the CDR3: TGTGCCAGCAGACAGGACGGCGGGGGGAACACTGAAGCTTTCTTT.

The V gene is TRBV5-4, the J gene TRBJ2-1, with 7 nucleotides matching TRBD2. J was trimmed by 2 bases and V by 6 bases; bases with no gene match: 11. CDR3 size: 16 residues. The germline CDR1 and CDR2 sequences are SGHNT and YYREEE (reference sequence). CDR3: CASTPGGAAAYNEQFF. In DNA, the CDR3 is TGTGCCAGCACCCCGGGGGGAGCGGCAGCCTACAATGAGCAGTTCTTC.

The chain employs TRBV10-3 and TRBJ1-1; 8 bases are a match to TRBD1. Trimming at V came to 6 bases and at J to 0 bases, leaving 6 bases not matched to a gene. Germline V gene data show CDR1 as ENHRY and CDR2 as SYGVKD. This CDR3 contains 15 residues. The CDR3 loop reads CAISPQGAMNTEAFF. Here the CDR3 DNA reads TGTGCCATCAGCCCGCAGGGGGCAATGAACACTGAAGCTTTCTTT.

The CDR3 sequence: CASSQGPGAGYFGKLFF. DNA for the CDR3: TGCGCCAGCAGCCAGGGTCCGGGGGCCGGCTATTTTGGAAAACTGTTTTTT. The chain carries TRBV4-1 and TRBJ1-4; maybe TRBD1 (6 bases). CDR3 length: 17 residues. Germline CDR1 reads MGHRA; CDR2 reads YSYEKL. V dropped 3 bases and J dropped 10 bases, with 24 bases sitting between them.

The V and J genes are TRBV20-1 and TRBJ1-2, with no clear D. V dropped 3 bases and J dropped 12 bases, with 17 bases sitting between them. The CDR3 loop spans 12 amino acids. The germline V gene encodes CDR1 DFQATT and CDR2 SNEGSKA (reference sequence). The CDR3 nucleotides are TGCAGTGCTAGTTACAGATTTGCTGATCACACCTTC. This gives the protein CSASYRFADHTF.